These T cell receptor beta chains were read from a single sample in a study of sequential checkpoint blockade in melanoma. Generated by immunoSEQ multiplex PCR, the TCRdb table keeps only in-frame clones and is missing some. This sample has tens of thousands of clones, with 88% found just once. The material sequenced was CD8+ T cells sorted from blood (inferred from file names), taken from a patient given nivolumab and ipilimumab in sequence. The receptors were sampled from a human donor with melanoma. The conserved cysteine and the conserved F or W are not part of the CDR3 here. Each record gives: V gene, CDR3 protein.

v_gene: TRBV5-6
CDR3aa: ASTGGTGWAKNIQY

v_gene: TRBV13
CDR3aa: ASSGQDFAYEQY

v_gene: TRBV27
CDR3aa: ASSLTGAVSTEAF

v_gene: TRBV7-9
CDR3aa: ASSGLAGANEQF

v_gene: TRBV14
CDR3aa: ASSQWEGFHEQY

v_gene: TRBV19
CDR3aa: ASSPLGGATDTQY

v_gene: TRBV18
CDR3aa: ASSQPGQFNYGYT

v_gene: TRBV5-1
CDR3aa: ASSTVTLGNEQF

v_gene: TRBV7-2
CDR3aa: ASSLVTQAGEKNYGYT

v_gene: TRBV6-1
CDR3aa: ASSVTGGNYEQY

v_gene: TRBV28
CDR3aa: ASIQGRPSLHGYT

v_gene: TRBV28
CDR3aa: ASSLTPAYGYT

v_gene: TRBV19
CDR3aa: ASSLAGVGNEQF

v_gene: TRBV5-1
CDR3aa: ASSLAQGLYEQY

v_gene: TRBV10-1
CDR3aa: ASSAGDTGELF

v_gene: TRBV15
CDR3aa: ATSRTRVIKIADPNYNEQF

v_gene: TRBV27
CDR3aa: ASSPYRGTYEQY

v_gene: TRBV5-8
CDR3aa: ASSLELGNEQF

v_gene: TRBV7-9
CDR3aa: ASSMGTSGGYEQY

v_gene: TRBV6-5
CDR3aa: ASSYSQGGLRY

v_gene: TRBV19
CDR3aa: ASSIGSGEYTGELF

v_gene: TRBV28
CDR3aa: ASSLVGQVSYEQY

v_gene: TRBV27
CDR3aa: ASSRGQAATGELF

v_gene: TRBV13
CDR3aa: ASRVRGGMNTEAF

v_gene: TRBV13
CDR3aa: ASSSRDTSSTDTQY

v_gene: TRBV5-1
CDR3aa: ASSLGGSGNEQF

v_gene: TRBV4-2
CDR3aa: ASSQATGTGSNIQY

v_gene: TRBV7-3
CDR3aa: ASSPGLAGFNEQF

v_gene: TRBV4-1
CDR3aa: ASSQGLGYEQF

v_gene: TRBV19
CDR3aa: ASSPGVAEAF

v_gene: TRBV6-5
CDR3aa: ASSYSDTSTDTQY

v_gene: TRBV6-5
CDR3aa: ASSYSSVNEQY

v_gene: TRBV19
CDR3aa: ASTYRGSNTGELF

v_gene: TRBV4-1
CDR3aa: ASSQLGLAEETQY

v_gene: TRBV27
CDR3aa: ASSFLAGGPTDTQY

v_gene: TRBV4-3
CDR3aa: ASSQDGSSYNEQF

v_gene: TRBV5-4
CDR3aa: ASSPWGGANTEAF

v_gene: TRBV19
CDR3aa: ASSIDSPPGTQY

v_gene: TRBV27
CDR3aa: ASSLGTSGVHGYNEQF

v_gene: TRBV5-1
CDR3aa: ASSLFSGGNEQF

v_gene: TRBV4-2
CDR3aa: ASSQAADRSSYEQY

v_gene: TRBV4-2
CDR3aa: ASSQPLAGGPNEQY

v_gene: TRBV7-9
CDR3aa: ASSTRQGTYEQY

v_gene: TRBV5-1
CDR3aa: ASSTPKTGGEANEQF

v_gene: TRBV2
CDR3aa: ASSPGRGSNQPQH

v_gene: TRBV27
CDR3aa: ASSSISGGRGEADTQY

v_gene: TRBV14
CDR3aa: ASSQDISTGQETQY